Only a few counts were recorded for the clone carrying this T cell receptor beta chain. Its antigen is currently unknown. The data stem from a study of early T cells in non-severe SARS-CoV-2 infection. The length of the CDR3 is 14 residues. Germline CDR1 MGHRA, CDR2 YSYEKL. V was clipped by 0 bases and J by 12 bases, with 12 bases between them. Individual cDNA molecules received unique molecular identifiers. TCRdb redid the calling of the 5' RACE reads with MiXCR, one entry per CDR3 protein. The table has just under 90,000 distinct CDR3 sequences, over 13% seen once; the top ten hold approximately 7.5%. Study-wide points: Clonotype matching in VDJdb favored anti-spike CD8 responses and did not capture private and CD4 specificities.

Sequenced sample: whole blood. The rearrangement uses TRBV4-1 and TRBJ2-6, with no clear D. This TCR derives from an adult who was a healthcare worker with PCR-confirmed SARS-CoV-2 infection or an uninfected control (not recorded which). In DNA form, the CDR3 reads TGCGCCAGCAGCCAAGACATCCCTCCCGGCGTCCTGACTTTC. Amino acid sequence: CASSQDIPPGVLTF.